One sample yielded the 30 T cell receptor beta chains listed below, sequenced in a study of T cell repertoires in cytomegalovirus infection. Via MiXCR, TCRdb re-called the reads, giving one row per CDR3 protein. The table shows roughly 320,000 distinct CDR3 sequences, with around 10% occurring only once. The sample comprised PBMCs. These receptors were taken from a human donor in good health (CMV status not recorded). Some clones in this sample may be carry-over from other donors' samples.

Concerning this clonotype: Possible read error: a much larger clone is one base away. This CDR3 is missing its conserved last phenylalanine or tryptophan, likely due to a read error. The chain employs TRBV29-1 and TRBJ2-5; tentative D call: TRBD1 (5 bases). The CDR3 is 12 residues long. The V and J ends lost 6 bases and 1 base respectively, with 9 bases between them. Germline V gene lookup returns CDR1 SQVTM and CDR2 ANQGSEA. As DNA, the CDR3 is TGCAGCGTCCCCGACAGCCAAGAGACCCAGTACTCC. This sequence encodes CSVPDSQETQYS.

The chain couples TRBV6-2 or TRBV6-3 to TRBJ1-2; D perhaps matches TRBD1 (6 bases). Germline CDR1 is MNHEY and CDR2 is SVGEGT. The CDR3 runs 14 residues. V was clipped by 6 bases and J by 6 bases, with 17 bases between them. The CDR3 protein is CASSPMGGRDGYTF. CDR3 coding DNA: TGTGCCAGCAGCCCCATGGGGGGGCGGGATGGCTACACCTTC.

The sample holds many counts of this clonotype. The rearrangement uses TRBV29-1 and TRBJ1-2; the match to TRBD1 covers 7 bases. With 0 bases clipped from V and 2 bases from J, the junction kept 9 bases outside the gene matches. This CDR3 contains 16 residues. Germline V CDR1 and CDR2: SQVTM, ANQGSEA. The CDR3 loop is CSVEDPKQGPNYGYTF. In DNA form, the CDR3 reads TGCAGCGTTGAAGATCCCAAACAGGGGCCCAACTATGGCTACACCTTC.

This clonotype was detected ten times or more. The J gene is TRBJ1-2, the V gene TRBV7-6, with D uncertain. The V end lost 6 bases, the J end lost 2 bases, and 16 bases lay between the germline ends. From germline, CDR1 is SGHVS and CDR2 FNYEAQ. This CDR3 is built from 15 residues. CDR3 bases: TGTGCCAGCAGGAATCCCCAGGACGGGAACTATGGCTACACCTTC. Translation gives CASRNPQDGNYGYTF.

This clonotype turned up a few times. The chain carries TRBV6-5 and TRBJ1-6; D is ambiguous. The CDR3 covers 9 residues. V was pared by 8 bases and J by 10 bases, with 3 bases between. The germline gives CDR1 MNHEY, CDR2 SVGAGI. The CDR3 spells CASGSPLHF. The CDR3 nucleotides read TGTGCCAGCGGCTCACCCCTCCACTTT.

Only a few counts were recorded for this clonotype. The genes are TRBV27 and TRBJ1-6; D might be TRBD1 (6 bases). The CDR3 has 14 amino acids. Germline CDR1 MNHEY, CDR2 SMNVEV (reference sequence). V shed 2 bases and J shed 9 bases, with 11 bases lying between them. CDR3 coding DNA: TGTGCCAGCAGTTTAGGGGGCGCGTTTTCACCCCTCCACTTT. It codes for CASSLGGAFSPLHF.

About this clonotype: This sequence may be a read error, since a much larger clone differs from it by one base. The chain links TRBV20-1 to TRBJ2-5; either TRBD1 or TRBD2 may supply D (5 bases each). Germline CDR1 and CDR2: DFQATT and SNEGSKA (reference sequence). Trimming stripped 6 bases from V and 3 bases from J, with 20 bases between. The CDR3 runs 15 residues. The CDR3 DNA reads TGCAGTGCCAAGAAGGGCGAGGGGTCGGAAGAGACCCAGTACTTC. As protein: CSAKKGEGSEETQYF.

This chain connects TRBV29-1 to TRBJ1-2, with D possibly being TRBD1 (5 bases). The germline CDR1 and CDR2 sequences are SQVTM and ANQGSEA. CDR3 length: 11 amino acids. The ends were cut back, 4 bases at V and 7 bases at J, with 10 bases in the middle. CDR3 residues: CSVAGRGGYTF. CDR3 in DNA: TGCAGCGTTGCAGGGAGAGGTGGCTACACCTTC. The full variable domain, rest sourced from reference TRBV29-1 and TRBJ1-2, is SAVISQKPSRDICQRGTSLTIQCQVDSQVTMMFWYRQQPGQSLTLIATANQGSEATYESGFVIDKFPISRPNLTFSTLTVSNMSPEDSSIYLCSVAGRGGYTFGSGTRLTVV.

This clonotype has at least ten counts. The chain joins TRBV7-2 to TRBJ2-3, with D possibly matching TRBD2 (5 bases). CDR1 SGHTA and CDR2 FQGNSA come from the germline V gene. This CDR3 region has 13 residues. V was cut by 0 bases and J by 4 bases, with 5 bases left in between. The CDR3 DNA sequence: TGTGCCAGCAGCTTAGCGAGGGCAGATACGCAGTATTTT. Protein sequence: CASSLARADTQYF.

This clonotype was seen repeatedly, ten times or more. V gene TRBV12-3 or TRBV12-4 combines with J gene TRBJ2-1; D gene unclear. The CDR3 spans 14 residues. The V end was cut by 5 bases, the J end by 4 bases, with 12 bases between. CDR3 sequence (DNA): TGTGCCAGCAGTCCTCCGGGCCTTTACAATGAGCAGTTCTTC. Its translation is CASSPPGLYNEQFF.

At least ten counts were recorded for this clonotype. The V call is TRBV2, the J call TRBJ2-7; D remains ambiguous. This CDR3 has 13 amino acids. CDR1 is SNHLY, CDR2 FYNNEI, per germline. V was cut by 7 bases and J by 2 bases, with 12 bases left in between. CDR3 bases: TGTGCCAGCAAATACGGGCGCGCCTACGAGCAGTACGTC. Its translation is CASKYGRAYEQYV.

The chain uses TRBV4-2 and TRBJ1-4; TRBD1 matches 9 bases. Trimming removed 0 bases from V and 8 bases from J; junction bases left unmatched: 16. The CDR3 is 19 residues long. Per the germline V gene, CDR1 is LGHNA and CDR2 is YNFKEQ. The CDR3 DNA follows: TGTGCCAGCAGCCAAGATCCGGACAGGGGTTATCCCTCGGCGGAAAAACTGTTTTTT. Its translation is CASSQDPDRGYPSAEKLFF.

The chain carries TRBV20-1 and TRBJ2-1; D remains unclear. The CDR3 has 16 amino acids. V was shortened by 5 bases and J by 0 bases, with 17 bases between the two germline ends. CDR1 and CDR2 from the germline V gene are DFQATT and SNEGSKA (reference sequence). CDR3 in amino acids: CSALRVYQSSYNEQFF. The CDR3, as DNA: TGCAGTGCTCTTAGGGTTTATCAGAGCTCCTACAATGAGCAGTTCTTC.

This clonotype was seen many times. The V and J genes are TRBV7-2 and TRBJ1-2; D gene ambiguous. The V end lost 0 bases, the J end lost 7 bases, and 18 bases lay between the germline ends. Germline V gene sequence: CDR1 SGHTA, CDR2 FQGNSA. This CDR3 has 16 amino acids. CDR3 residues: CASSLAPTVKGGGYTF. The CDR3 DNA reads as TGTGCCAGCAGCTTAGCTCCAACGGTGAAAGGAGGTGGCTACACCTTC.

In nucleotides, the CDR3 is TGCAGCGTTGTAAAGGGGCTGGGCACTGAAGCTTTCTTT. The encoded protein is CSVVKGLGTEAFF. J is TRBJ1-1 and V is TRBV29-1; D possibly corresponds to TRBD1 (5 bases). Trimming stripped 4 bases from V and 4 bases from J, with 13 bases between. Germline V gene data show CDR1 as SQVTM and CDR2 as ANQGSEA. The CDR3 loop spans 13 amino acids.

The V and J genes are TRBV12-3 or TRBV12-4 and TRBJ2-1, with no clear D. V dropped 6 bases and J dropped 8 bases, with 11 bases sitting between them. The length of the CDR3 is 12 residues. The CDR3 DNA sequence: TGTGCCAGCAGATCCTACCAGGATGAGCAGTTCTTC. Protein product: CASRSYQDEQFF.

About this clonotype itself: A much larger clone differs from this one at a single base, so this may be a read error. The V call is TRBV27, the J call TRBJ2-3; D unclear. V was pared by 4 bases and J by 4 bases, with 3 bases between. There are 11 residues in the CDR3. The germline gives CDR1 MNHEY, CDR2 SMNVEV (reference sequence). The CDR3 DNA is TGTGCCAGCAGTTGGGCAGATACGCAGTATTTT. It is translated as CASSWADTQYF.

This clonotype appeared many times. The V call is TRBV6-1, the J call TRBJ1-2; TRBD1 might be the D (6 bases). Germline V CDR1 and CDR2: MNHNS, SASEGT. The V end lost 5 bases, the J end lost 5 bases, and 21 bases lay between the germline ends. This CDR3 is built from 16 residues. The CDR3 region is CASSLRDTSFLYGYTF. The CDR3 DNA follows: TGTGCCAGCAGTCTCCGGGACACCTCCTTTCTATATGGCTACACCTTC.

This clonotype was observed at least ten times. The chain employs TRBV14 and TRBJ1-2; D gene uncertain. Trimming stripped 4 bases from V and 2 bases from J, with 14 bases between. Germline lookup yields CDR1 SGHDN and CDR2 FVKESK. The CDR3 runs to 15 residues. DNA for the CDR3: TGTGCCAGCAGCCCGGAGACCCTACGGAACTATGGCTACACCTTC. Translating it yields CASSPETLRNYGYTF.

Ten or more counts support this clonotype. V is TRBV7-8 and J is TRBJ1-5; D is unclear. Between the trimmed V and J ends, which lost 4 bases and 4 bases, there was a span of 5 bases. The CDR3 runs 12 residues. CDR1 is SGHVS, CDR2 FQNEAQ, per germline. This chain's CDR3 is CASSSLNQPQHF. The CDR3 DNA is TGTGCCAGCAGCTCGCTTAATCAGCCCCAGCATTTT.

This clonotype occurred many times. The chain joins TRBV28 to TRBJ1-1, with a weak D call TRBD1 (6 bases). Germline CDR1 and CDR2: MDHEN and SYDVKM. V was trimmed by 6 bases and J by 5 bases, leaving 16 bases between them. There are 14 residues in the CDR3. The CDR3 loop reads CASSPQGSGTEAFF. CDR3 nucleotides: TGTGCCAGCAGCCCACAGGGTTCAGGGACTGAAGCTTTCTTT.

This clonotype has a count of ten or more. The CDR3 nucleotides read TGTGCCAGCAGTTTCGGGCAGGGATTGGGAGGCTACACCTTC. It encodes CASSFGQGLGGYTF. The V gene is TRBV28, the J gene TRBJ1-2, with D possibly being TRBD1 (5 bases). This CDR3 contains 14 residues. The germline V gene encodes CDR1 MDHEN and CDR2 SYDVKM. V lost 3 bases to trimming and J lost 8 bases, with 16 bases between them.

This clonotype was counted between two and nine times. One base away lies a much larger clone, so this may be a sequencing read error. CDR3 nucleotide sequence: TGTGCCAACAGTTATGGGACAGGAGGCTACACCTTC. The encoded protein is CANSYGTGGYTF. The V gene is TRBV6-6, the J gene TRBJ1-2, with 8 bases identical to TRBD1. The CDR3 spans 12 residues. From germline, CDR1 is MNHNY and CDR2 SVGAGI (reference sequence).

The table lists this clonotype with a few counts. The chain uses TRBV27 and TRBJ2-2; TRBD1 matches at 9 bases. With V trimmed by 6 bases and J by 4 bases, 6 bases remained unmatched. CDR1 is MNHEY, CDR2 SMNVEV, per germline (reference sequence). This CDR3 spans 15 amino acids. CDR3 loop: CASRGTGILTGELFF. CDR3 DNA: TGTGCCAGCAGGGGGACAGGGATTCTCACCGGGGAGCTGTTTTTT.

This clonotype was seen ten or more times. The rearrangement links TRBV11-2 to TRBJ2-1, with 8 positions matching TRBD2. Looked up from germline, CDR1 is SGHAT and CDR2 is FQNNGV. Trimming took 4 bases from V and 0 from J; bases not matched to a gene: 5. The CDR3 consists of 16 residues. In DNA, the CDR3 is TGTGCCAGCAGCTACAGCGGGGGCCCCTCCTACAATGAGCAGTTCTTC. This encodes CASSYSGGPSYNEQFF. Using reference TRBV11-2 and TRBJ2-1 for the parts outside the CDR3, the full variable domain is EAGVAQSPRYKIIEKRQSVAFWCNPISGHATLYWYQQILGQGPKLLIQFQNNGVVDDSQLPKDRFSAERLKGVDSTLKIQPAKLEDSAVYLCASSYSGGPSYNEQFFGPGTRLTVL.

The sample holds many counts of this clonotype. The chain couples TRBV6-1 to TRBJ1-4; unclear D gene. CDR3 length: 16 residues. V lost 7 bases, J lost 11 bases, and 26 bases lay in between. Germline V gene sequence: CDR1 MNHNS, CDR2 SASEGT. The CDR3 DNA follows: TGTGCCAGCAAGCGTGCCCACTTCAGGTACCCCGGGAAACTGTTTTTT. Translation gives CASKRAHFRYPGKLFF.

Remarks on this clonotype: A much larger clone differs from this one at a single base, so this may be a read error. The chain employs TRBV14 and TRBJ1-1; TRBD1 might be the D (6 bases). V was cut by 8 bases and J by 5 bases, with 12 bases left in between. This CDR3 contains 12 residues. CDR1 is SGHDN, CDR2 FVKESK, per germline. The CDR3 sequence is CASGTTGTEAFF. The CDR3 bases are TGTGCCAGCGGCACCACAGGGACTGAAGCTTTCTTT.

This clonotype has a count of ten or more. The CDR3 sequence: CASSLLGGTNYGYTF. CDR3 in DNA: TGTGCCAGCAGTTTACTGGGGGGGACAAACTATGGCTACACCTTC. This chain connects TRBV28 to TRBJ1-2, with a weak D call TRBD1 (6 bases). Trimming stripped 2 bases from V and 2 bases from J, with 12 bases between. The CDR3 has 15 amino acids. The V gene's germline CDR1 is MDHEN and CDR2 SYDVKM.

The CDR3 coding sequence is TGTGCCAGCAGCCGGACTAGCGGGGGGGCAAAAGTTACCAATGAGCAGTTCTTC. Translating it yields CASSRTSGGAKVTNEQFF. The V gene is TRBV7-2, the J gene TRBJ2-1; 15 positions match TRBD2. CDR1 is SGHTA and CDR2 is FQGNSA in the germline V gene. With 5 bases clipped from V and 6 bases from J, the junction kept 11 bases outside the gene matches. The CDR3 is made up of 18 amino acids. Full variable domain (missing parts from reference TRBV7-2 and TRBJ2-1): GAGVSQSPSNKVTEKGKDVELRCDPISGHTALYWYRQSLGQGLEFLIYFQGNSAPDKSGLPSDRFSAERTGGSVSTLTIQRTQQEDSAVYLCASSRTSGGAKVTNEQFFGPGTRLTVL.

This clonotype was picked up many times. CDR3 bases: TGTGCCAGCAGCGACCCCCCAGGGAACACTGAAGCTTTCTTT. This sequence encodes CASSDPPGNTEAFF. V is TRBV6-2 or TRBV6-3 and J is TRBJ1-1; D unresolved. The CDR3 is 14 residues long. V lost 6 bases to trimming and J lost 1 base, with 12 bases between them. Germline assignment: CDR1 MNHEY and CDR2 SVGEGT.